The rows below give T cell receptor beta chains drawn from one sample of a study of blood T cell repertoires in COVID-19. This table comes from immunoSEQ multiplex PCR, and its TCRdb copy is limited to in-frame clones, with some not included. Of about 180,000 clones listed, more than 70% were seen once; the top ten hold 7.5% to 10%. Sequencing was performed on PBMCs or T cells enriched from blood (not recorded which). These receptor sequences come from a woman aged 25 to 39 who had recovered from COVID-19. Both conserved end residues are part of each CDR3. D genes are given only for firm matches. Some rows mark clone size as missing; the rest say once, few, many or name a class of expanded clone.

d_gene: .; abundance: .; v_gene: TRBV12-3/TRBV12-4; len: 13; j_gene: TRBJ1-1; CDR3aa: CASSFSGIIEAFF; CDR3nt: TGTGCCAGCAGTTTTTCAGGGATAATCGAAGCTTTCTTT
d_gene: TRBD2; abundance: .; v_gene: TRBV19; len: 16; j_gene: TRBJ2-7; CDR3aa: CASSFLAELNSYEQYF; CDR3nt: TGTGCCAGTAGTTTCCTAGCGGAACTTAACTCCTACGAGCAGTACTTC
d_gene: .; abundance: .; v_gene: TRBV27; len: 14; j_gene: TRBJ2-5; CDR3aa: CASSLYRGGLAQYF; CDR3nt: TGTGCCAGCAGTTTATACCGGGGTGGTCTGGCCCAGTACTTC
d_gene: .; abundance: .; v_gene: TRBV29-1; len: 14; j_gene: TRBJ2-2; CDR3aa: CSVGFRGNSGELFF; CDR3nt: TGCAGCGTTGGGTTCCGGGGGAATTCCGGGGAGCTGTTTTTT
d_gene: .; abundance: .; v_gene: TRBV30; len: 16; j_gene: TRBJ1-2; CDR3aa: CAWSVHKSGSHYGYTF; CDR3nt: TGTGCCTGGAGTGTACACAAGTCGGGATCACACTATGGCTACACCTTC
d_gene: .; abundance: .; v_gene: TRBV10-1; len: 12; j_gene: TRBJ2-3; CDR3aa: CASSEHTDTQYF; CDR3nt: TGCGCCAGCAGTGAGCACACAGATACGCAGTATTTT
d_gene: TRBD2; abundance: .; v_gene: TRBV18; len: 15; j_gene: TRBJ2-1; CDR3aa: CASSPLAGGGNEQFF; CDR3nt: TGTGCCAGCTCACCTCTAGCGGGAGGAGGCAATGAGCAGTTCTTC
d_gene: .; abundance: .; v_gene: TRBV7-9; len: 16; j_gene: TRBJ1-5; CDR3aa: CASSLTTSLVGQPQHF; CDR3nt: TGTGCCAGCAGCTTAACTACGTCCCTGGTAGGTCAGCCCCAGCATTTT
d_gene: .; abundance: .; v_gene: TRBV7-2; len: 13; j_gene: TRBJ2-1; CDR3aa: CASSRRGMGEQFF; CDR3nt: TGTGCCAGCAGCCGCAGGGGCATGGGTGAGCAGTTCTTC
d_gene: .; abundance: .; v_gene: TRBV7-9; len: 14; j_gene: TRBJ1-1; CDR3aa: CASSSNYLSTEAFF; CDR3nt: TGTGCCAGCAGCTCAAACTATTTGAGTACTGAAGCTTTCTTT
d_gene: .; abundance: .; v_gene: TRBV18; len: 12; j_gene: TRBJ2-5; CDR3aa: CASSPRGETQYF; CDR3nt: TGTGCCAGCTCACCAAGGGGAGAGACCCAGTACTTC
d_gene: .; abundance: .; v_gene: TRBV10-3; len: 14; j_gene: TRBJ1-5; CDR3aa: CAISEGESNQPQHF; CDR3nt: TGTGCCATCAGTGAGGGTGAGAGCAATCAGCCCCAGCATTTT
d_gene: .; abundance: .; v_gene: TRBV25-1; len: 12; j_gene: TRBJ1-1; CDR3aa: CASSEAGSEAFF; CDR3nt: TGTGCCAGCAGTGAAGCTGGCTCTGAAGCTTTCTTT
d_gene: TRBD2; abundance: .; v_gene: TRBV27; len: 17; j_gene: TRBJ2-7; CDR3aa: CASSLRTGGLTSYEQYF; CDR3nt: TGTGCCAGCAGTTTAAGGACGGGGGGGCTGACCTCCTACGAGCAGTACTTC
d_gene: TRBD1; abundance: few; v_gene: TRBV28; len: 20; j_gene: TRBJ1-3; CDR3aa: CASSFTPYGQGAISGNTIYF; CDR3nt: TGTGCCAGCAGTTTTACCCCCTATGGACAGGGGGCCATCTCTGGAAACACCATATATTTT
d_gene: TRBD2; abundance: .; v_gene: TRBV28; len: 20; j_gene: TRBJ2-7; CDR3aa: CASSLILATSGSGLSYEQYF; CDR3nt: TGTGCCAGCAGTTTAATATTAGCTACTAGCGGGAGTGGGTTAAGCTACGAGCAGTACTTC
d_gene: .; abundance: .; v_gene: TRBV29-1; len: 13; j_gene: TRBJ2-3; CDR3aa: CSAISGDADTQYF; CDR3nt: TGCAGCGCCATCAGCGGAGACGCAGATACGCAGTATTTT
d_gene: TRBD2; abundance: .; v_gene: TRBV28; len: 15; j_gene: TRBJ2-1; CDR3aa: CASRSGTSGTREQFF; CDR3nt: TGTGCCAGCAGGTCCGGGACTAGCGGGACCCGTGAGCAGTTCTTC
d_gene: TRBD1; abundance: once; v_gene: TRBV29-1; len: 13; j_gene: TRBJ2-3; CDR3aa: CGSGTGPTDTQYF; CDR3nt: TGCGGCTCCGGGACAGGACCCACAGATACGCAGTATTTT
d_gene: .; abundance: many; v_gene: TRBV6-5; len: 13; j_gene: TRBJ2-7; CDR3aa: CASESRADYEQYF; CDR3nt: TGTGCCAGCGAAAGCAGGGCGGACTACGAGCAGTACTTC
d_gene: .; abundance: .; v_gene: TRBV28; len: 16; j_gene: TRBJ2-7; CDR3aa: CASSLASGRVYWEQYF; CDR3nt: TGTGCCAGCAGTTTAGCCAGCGGGCGGGTGTATTGGGAGCAGTACTTC
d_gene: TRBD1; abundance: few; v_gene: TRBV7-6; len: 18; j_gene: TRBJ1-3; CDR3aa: CASSLGTLQGLSGNTIYF; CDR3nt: TGTGCCAGCAGCTTGGGGACCTTACAGGGGCTCTCTGGAAACACCATATATTTT
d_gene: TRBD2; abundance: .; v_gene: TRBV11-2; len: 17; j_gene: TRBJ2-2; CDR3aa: CASSLVGGRSLTGELFF; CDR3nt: TGTGCCAGCAGCTTAGTGGGCGGGAGGTCCCTGACCGGGGAGCTGTTTTTT
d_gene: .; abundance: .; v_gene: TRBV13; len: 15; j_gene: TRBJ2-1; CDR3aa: CASSLGAHTYNEQFF; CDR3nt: TGTGCCAGCAGCTTAGGAGCGCACACGTACAATGAGCAGTTCTTC
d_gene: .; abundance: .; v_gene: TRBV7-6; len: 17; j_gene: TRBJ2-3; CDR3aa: CASSLKVSTGEADTQYF; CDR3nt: TGTGCCAGCAGCTTAAAAGTTTCGACGGGAGAAGCAGATACGCAGTATTTT
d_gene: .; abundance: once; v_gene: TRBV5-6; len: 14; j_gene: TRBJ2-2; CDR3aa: CASSLGLATGELFF; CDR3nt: TGTGCCAGCAGCTTGGGCTTAGCGACCGGGGAGCTGTTTTTT
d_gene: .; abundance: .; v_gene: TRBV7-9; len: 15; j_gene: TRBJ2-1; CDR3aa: CASSRPGRGVNEQFF; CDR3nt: TGTGCCAGCAGCCGACCCGGCAGGGGGGTCAATGAGCAGTTCTTC
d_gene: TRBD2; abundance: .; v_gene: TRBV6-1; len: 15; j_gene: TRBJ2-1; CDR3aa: CASSDGTSGRNEQFF; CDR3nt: TGTGCCAGCAGTGATGGGACTAGCGGGAGAAATGAGCAGTTCTTC
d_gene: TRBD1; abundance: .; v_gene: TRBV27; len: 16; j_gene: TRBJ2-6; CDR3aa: CASIDRGGSGANVLTF; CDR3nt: TGTGCCAGCATAGACAGGGGCGGTAGTGGGGCCAACGTCCTGACTTTC
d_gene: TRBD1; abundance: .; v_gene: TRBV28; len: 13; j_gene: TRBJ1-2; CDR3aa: CASRTGGNYGYTF; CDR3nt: TGTGCCAGCAGGACAGGGGGCAACTATGGCTACACCTTC
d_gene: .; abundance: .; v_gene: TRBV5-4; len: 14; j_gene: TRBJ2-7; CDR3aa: CASSLGSKIYEQYF; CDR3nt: TGTGCCAGCAGCTTGGGGAGCAAGATCTACGAGCAGTACTTC
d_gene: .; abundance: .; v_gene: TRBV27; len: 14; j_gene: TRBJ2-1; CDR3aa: CASSEAFTYNEQFF; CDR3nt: TGTGCCAGCAGTGAGGCGTTTACCTACAATGAGCAGTTCTTC
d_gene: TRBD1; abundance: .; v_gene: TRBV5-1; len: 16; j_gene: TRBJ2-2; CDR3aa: CASSSRDRENTGELFF; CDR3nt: TGCGCCAGCAGCTCCCGGGACAGGGAAAACACCGGGGAGCTGTTTTTT